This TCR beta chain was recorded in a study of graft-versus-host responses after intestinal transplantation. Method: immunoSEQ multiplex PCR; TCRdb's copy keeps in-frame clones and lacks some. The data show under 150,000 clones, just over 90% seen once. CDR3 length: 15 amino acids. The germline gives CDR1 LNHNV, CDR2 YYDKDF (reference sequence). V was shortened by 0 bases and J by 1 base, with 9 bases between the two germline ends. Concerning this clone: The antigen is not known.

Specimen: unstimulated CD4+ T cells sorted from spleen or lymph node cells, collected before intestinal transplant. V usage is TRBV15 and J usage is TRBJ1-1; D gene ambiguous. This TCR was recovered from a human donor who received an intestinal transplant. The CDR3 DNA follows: TGTGCCACCAGCAGAGATCTTGGAGGGAACACTGAAGCTTTCTTT. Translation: CATSRDLGGNTEAFF.